This TCR beta chain is from a study of response to subunit inactivated influenza vaccine. TCRdb processed the RT-PCR reads anew with MiXCR; each CDR3 protein has one entry. The sample has roughly 500,000 distinct CDR3 sequences; less than 30% are singletons. Overall study findings and caveats: Authors suggested that a seasonal influenza vaccination recruits few new T cells each time.

This clonotype was seen only a few times. As yet, its antigen is unknown. From germline, CDR1 is MNHEY and CDR2 SVGEGT. Trimming stripped 5 bases from V and 6 bases from J, with 14 bases between. This CDR3 contains 13 residues. Sequencing used CD4+ T cells sorted from PBMCs, obtained 5 to 6 days after vaccination. This TCR was recovered from a middle-aged man who received an inactivated influenza vaccine. The chain couples TRBV6-2 or TRBV6-3 to TRBJ2-7; D not resolved. The CDR3 loop reads CASSDALLGEQYF. The CDR3 nucleotides read TGTGCCAGCAGTGACGCACTACTGGGCGAGCAGTACTTC.